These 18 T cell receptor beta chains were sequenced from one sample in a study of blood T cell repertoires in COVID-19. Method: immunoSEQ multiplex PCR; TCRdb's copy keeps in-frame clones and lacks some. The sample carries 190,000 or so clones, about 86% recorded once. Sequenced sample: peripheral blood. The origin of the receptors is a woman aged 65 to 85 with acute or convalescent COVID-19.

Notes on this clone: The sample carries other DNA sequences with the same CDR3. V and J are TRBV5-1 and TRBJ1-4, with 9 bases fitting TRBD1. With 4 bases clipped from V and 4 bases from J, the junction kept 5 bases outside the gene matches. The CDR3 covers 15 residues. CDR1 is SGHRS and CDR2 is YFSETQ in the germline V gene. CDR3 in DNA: TGCGCCAGCAGCCCTAGACAGGGGGGTAATGAAAAACTGTTTTTT. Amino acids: CASSPRQGGNEKLFF.

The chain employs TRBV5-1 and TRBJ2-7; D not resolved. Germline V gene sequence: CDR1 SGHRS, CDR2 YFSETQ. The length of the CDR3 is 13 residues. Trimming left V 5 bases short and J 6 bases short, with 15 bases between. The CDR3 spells CASRSPRNSEQYF. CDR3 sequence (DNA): TGCGCCAGCAGGTCGCCGCGCAATTCCGAGCAGTACTTC.

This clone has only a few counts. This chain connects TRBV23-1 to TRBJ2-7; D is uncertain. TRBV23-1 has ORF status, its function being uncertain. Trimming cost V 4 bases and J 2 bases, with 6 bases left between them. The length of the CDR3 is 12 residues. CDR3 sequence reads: CASSRSTYEQYF. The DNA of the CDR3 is TGCGCCAGCAGTCGATCTACCTACGAGCAGTACTTC.

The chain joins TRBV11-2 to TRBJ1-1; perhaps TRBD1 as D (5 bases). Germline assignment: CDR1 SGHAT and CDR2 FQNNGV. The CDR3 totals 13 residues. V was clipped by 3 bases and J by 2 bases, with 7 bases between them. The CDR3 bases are TGTGCCAGCAGCTTTCAGGGTAACACTGAAGCTTTCTTT. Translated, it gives CASSFQGNTEAFF.

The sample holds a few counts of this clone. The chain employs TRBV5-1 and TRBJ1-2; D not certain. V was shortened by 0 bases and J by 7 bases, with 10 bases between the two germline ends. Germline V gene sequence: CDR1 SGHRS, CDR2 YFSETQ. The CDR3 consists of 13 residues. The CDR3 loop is CASSLALQSGYTF. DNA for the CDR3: TGCGCCAGCAGCTTGGCCTTACAGAGTGGCTACACCTTC.

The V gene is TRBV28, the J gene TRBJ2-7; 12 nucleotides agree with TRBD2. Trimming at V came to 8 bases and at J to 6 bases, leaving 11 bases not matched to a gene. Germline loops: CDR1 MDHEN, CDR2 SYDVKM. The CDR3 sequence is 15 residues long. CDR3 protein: CASRRRLAGEGEQYF. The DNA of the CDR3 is TGTGCCAGCCGCCGGAGACTAGCGGGAGAAGGCGAGCAGTACTTC.

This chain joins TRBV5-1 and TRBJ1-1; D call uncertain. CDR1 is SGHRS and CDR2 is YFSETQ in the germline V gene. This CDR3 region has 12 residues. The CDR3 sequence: CDLGRENTEAFF. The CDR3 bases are TGCGACCTAGGACGGGAGAACACTGAAGCTTTCTTT.

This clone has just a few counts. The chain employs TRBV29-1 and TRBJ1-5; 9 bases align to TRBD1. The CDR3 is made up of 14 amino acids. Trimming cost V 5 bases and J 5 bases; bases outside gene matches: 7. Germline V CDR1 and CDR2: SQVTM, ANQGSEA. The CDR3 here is CSVSTGGPDQPQHF. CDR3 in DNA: TGCAGCGTTAGTACAGGGGGCCCCGATCAGCCCCAGCATTTT. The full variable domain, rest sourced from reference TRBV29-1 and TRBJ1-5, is SAVISQKPSRDICQRGTSLTIQCQVDSQVTMMFWYRQQPGQSLTLIATANQGSEATYESGFVIDKFPISRPNLTFSTLTVSNMSPEDSSIYLCSVSTGGPDQPQHFGDGTRLSIL.

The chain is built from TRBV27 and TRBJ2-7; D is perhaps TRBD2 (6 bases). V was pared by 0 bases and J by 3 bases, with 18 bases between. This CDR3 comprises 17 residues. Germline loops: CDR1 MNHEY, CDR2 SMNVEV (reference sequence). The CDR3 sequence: CASSLSYEGLYIYEQYF. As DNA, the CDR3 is TGTGCCAGCAGTTTATCGTATGAGGGACTTTATATCTACGAGCAGTACTTC.

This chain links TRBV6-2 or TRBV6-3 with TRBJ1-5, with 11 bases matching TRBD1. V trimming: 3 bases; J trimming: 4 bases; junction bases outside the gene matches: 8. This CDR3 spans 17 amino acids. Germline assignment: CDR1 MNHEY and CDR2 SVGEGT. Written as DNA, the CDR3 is TGTGCCAGCAGTTATAGGACAGGGGGCAGGTTGAATCAGCCCCAGCATTTT. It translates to CASSYRTGGRLNQPQHF.

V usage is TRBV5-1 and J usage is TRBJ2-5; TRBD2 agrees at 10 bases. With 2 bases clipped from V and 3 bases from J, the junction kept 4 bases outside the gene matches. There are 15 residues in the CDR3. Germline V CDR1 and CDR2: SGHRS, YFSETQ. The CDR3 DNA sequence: TGCGCCAGCAGCTTTTTAGCGGGAGGTGAAGAGACCCAGTACTTC. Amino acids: CASSFLAGGEETQYF.

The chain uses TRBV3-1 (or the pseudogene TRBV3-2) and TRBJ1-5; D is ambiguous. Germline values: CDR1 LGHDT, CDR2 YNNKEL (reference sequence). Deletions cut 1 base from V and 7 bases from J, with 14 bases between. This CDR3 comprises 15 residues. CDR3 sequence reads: CASSQGSLPTQPQHF. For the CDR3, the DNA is TGTGCCAGCAGCCAAGGTTCCCTTCCAACACAGCCCCAGCATTTT.

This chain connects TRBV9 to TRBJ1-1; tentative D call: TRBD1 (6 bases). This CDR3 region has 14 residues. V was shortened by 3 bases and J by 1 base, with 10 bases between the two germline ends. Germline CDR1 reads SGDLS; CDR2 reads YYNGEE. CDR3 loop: CASSAQGTNTEAFF. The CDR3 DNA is TGTGCCAGCAGCGCTCAGGGGACGAACACTGAAGCTTTCTTT.

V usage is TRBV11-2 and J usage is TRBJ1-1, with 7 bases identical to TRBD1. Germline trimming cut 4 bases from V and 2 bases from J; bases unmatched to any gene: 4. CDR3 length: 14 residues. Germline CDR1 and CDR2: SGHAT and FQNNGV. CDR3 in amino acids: CASSWGTVNTEAFF. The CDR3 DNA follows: TGTGCCAGCAGCTGGGGGACAGTCAACACTGAAGCTTTCTTT.

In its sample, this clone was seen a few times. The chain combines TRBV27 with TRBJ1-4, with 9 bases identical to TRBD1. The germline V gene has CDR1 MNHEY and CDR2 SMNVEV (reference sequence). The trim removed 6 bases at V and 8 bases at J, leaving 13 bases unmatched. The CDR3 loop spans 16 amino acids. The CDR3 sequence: CASRPTGGAIREKLFF. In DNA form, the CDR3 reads TGTGCCAGCAGACCGACAGGGGGGGCGATAAGAGAAAAACTGTTTTTT.

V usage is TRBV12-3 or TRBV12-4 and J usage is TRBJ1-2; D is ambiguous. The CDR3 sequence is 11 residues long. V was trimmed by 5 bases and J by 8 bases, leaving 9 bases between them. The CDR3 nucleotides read TGTGCCAGCAGTCTTAGCTGGGGCTACACCTTC. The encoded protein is CASSLSWGYTF.

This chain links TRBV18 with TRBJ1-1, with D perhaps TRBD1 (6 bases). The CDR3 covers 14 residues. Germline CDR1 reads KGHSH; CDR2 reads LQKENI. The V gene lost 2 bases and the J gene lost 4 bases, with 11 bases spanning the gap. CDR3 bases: TGTGCCAGCTCACCATCAGGGGTGGTCACTGAAGCTTTCTTT. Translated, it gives CASSPSGVVTEAFF.

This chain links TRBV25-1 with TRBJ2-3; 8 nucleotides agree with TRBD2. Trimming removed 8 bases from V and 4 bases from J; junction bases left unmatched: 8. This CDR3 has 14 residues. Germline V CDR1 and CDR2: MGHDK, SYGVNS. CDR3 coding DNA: TGTGCCAGCGGGACTAGAGGGTTGCCAGATACGCAGTATTTT. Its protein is CASGTRGLPDTQYF.